This TCR beta chain was retrieved from a study of cytomegalovirus exposure and HLA in healthy donors. Whole-study results and caveats: TCR beta chain V- and J-gene trimming was linked, in a later analysis, to a missense variant in DCLRE1C. Associated with cytomegalovirus, according to the listing, were around 170 TCR beta chains. In an earlier analysis, productive rearrangement rates for most beta V segments clustered near 87% or 30%.

Germline V gives CDR1 MNHEY, CDR2 SMNVEV (reference sequence). V was cut by 4 bases and J by 8 bases, with 18 bases left in between. The CDR3 is 15 residues long. Both 60 Vbeta primers and 13 Jbeta primers went into the PCR. Sequencing used immunoSEQ multiplex PCR; TCRdb keeps in-frame clones, though not all of them. The sample has approximately 210,000 clones; 87% are singletons. Healthy bone marrow donors supplied every sample. About this clone: Its target is not known.

What was sequenced was PBMCs. This receptor was identified in a man aged 25 to 45 in good health and CMV-seronegative. The rearrangement joins TRBV27 to TRBJ2-1, with a tentative D call TRBD2 (5 bases). CDR3 in amino acids: CASSSLGGGSYEQFF. The CDR3 DNA reads as TGTGCCAGCAGTTCTCTCGGCGGAGGCAGCTATGAGCAGTTCTTC.